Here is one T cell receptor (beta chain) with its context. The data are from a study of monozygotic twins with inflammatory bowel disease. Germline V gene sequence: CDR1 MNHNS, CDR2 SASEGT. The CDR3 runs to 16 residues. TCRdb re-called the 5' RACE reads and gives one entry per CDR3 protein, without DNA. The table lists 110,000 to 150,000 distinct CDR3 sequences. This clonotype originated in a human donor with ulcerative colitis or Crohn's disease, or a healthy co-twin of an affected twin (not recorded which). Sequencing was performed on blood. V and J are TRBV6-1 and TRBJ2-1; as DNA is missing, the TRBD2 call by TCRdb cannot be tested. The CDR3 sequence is CASSEVDSGSWNEQFF.